This T cell receptor (beta chain) was captured in a study of shared clonotypes between healthy human individuals. CDR3 length: 15 residues. Germline lookup yields CDR1 MDHEN and CDR2 SYDVKM. V lost 2 bases to trimming and J lost 3 bases; unmatched junction nucleotides: 6. Data came from immunoSEQ multiplex PCR; TCRdb stores just in-frame clones and leaves some out. The table lists around 700,000 clones, under 80% of them singletons, with approximately 1.7% in the top ten. Everyone who donated was a Caucasian adult who lived in Nashville, Tennessee. Study-wide findings and caveats: Some naive CD4 clonotypes, roughly 5%, turned up in common across several donors.

Note on this clone: Antigen specificity is unknown.

This TCR came from a woman aged 30 to 39 in good health. The chain employs TRBV28 and TRBJ1-1; the match to TRBD1 covers 7 bases. Sequencing was performed on memory CD4+ T cells sorted from blood. Subset here: CD45RA-negative fraction. As DNA, the CDR3 is TGTGCCAGCAGTTTAGAGGGCAGGGGGTACACTGAAGCTTTCTTT. Translated: CASSLEGRGYTEAFF.